The T cell receptor (beta chain) under discussion was sequenced for a study of blood T cell repertoires in COVID-19. Study in general: Samples taken during acute and convalescent COVID-19 were collected in the United States, Italy and Spain. From T cells, B-cell-depleted T cells, or PBMCs came the material, which was cDNA or gDNA.

CDR3 size: 13 residues. Trimming stripped 3 bases from V and 3 bases from J, with 8 bases between. As originally analysed: It was from reference gene primer amplification that nucleated cell counts were estimated. Profiled with immunoSEQ multiplex PCR; TCRdb holds only in-frame clones, not every one. V, J and clone size reflect that table, while D and trimming were determined from the DNA. The sample records roughly 97,000 clones, more than 75% being singletons. The TCR originated in a man aged 60-69 years with acute or convalescent COVID-19. The V call is TRBV12-3 or TRBV12-4, the J call TRBJ1-1, with D unresolved. Sequenced input: peripheral blood. The CDR3 spells CASSFQIYTEAFF. The CDR3 DNA reads TGTGCCAGCAGTTTTCAGATCTACACTGAAGCTTTCTTT.